This T cell receptor (beta chain) was recovered during a study of blood T cell repertoires in COVID-19. Study details: From the United States, Italy and Spain came samples of acute and convalescent COVID-19. PBMCs, B-cell-depleted T cells, or T cells were the source of the cDNA or gDNA that made up the material.

This CDR3 comprises 13 residues. Trimming removed 9 bases at V and 0 bases at J, with 9 bases between. Germline V gene lookup returns CDR1 SGHRS and CDR2 YFSETQ. In the source study's methods: Estimation of nucleated cell counts was performed using reference gene primer amplification. The protocol was immunoSEQ multiplex PCR, while the TCRdb copy is restricted to in-frame clones and leaves out a portion. D and trimming come from the DNA, and the V and J calls and clone size come from that table. Of some 190,000 clones in the sample, 80% to 90% were seen once. This clone has at least ten counts. The sequenced sample consisted of peripheral blood. The receptor comes from a woman aged 70-85 years with active or convalescent COVID-19. The genes are TRBV5-1 and TRBJ2-2; D perhaps matches TRBD1 (6 bases). CDR3 residues: CATRTANTGELFF. The CDR3 nucleotides are TGCGCCACCCGGACAGCGAACACCGGGGAGCTGTTTTTT.